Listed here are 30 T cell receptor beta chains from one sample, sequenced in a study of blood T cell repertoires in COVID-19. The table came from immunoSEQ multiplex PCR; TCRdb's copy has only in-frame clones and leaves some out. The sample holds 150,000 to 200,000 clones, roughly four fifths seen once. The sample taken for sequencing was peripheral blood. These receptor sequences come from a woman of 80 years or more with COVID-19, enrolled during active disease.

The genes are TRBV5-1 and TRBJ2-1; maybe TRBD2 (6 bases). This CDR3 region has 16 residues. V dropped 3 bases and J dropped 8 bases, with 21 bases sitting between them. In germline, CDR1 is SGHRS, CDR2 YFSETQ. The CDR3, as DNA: TGCGCCAGCAGCTCCGGGCGGGCGGGGCGGTTGGATGAGCAGTTCTTC. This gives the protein CASSSGRAGRLDEQFF.

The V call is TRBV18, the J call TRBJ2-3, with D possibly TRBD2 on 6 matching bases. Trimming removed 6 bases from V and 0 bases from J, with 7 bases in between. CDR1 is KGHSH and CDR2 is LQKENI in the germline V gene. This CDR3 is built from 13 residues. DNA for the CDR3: TGTGCCAGCTCTGGGGGGAGCACAGATACGCAGTATTTT. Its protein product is CASSGGSTDTQYF.

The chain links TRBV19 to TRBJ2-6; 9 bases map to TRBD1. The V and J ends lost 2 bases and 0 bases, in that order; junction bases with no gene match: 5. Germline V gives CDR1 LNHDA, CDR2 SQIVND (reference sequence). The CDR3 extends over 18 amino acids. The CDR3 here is CASSIRGQGSSGANVLTF. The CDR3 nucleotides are TGTGCCAGTAGTATAAGAGGACAGGGGAGCTCTGGGGCCAACGTCCTGACTTTC.

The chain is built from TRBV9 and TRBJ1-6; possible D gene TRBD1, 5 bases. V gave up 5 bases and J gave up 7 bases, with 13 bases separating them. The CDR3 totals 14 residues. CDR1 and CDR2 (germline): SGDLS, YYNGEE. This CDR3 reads CASSSRGGNSPLHF. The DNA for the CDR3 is TGTGCCAGCAGTAGCCGGGGGGGAAATTCACCCCTCCACTTT.

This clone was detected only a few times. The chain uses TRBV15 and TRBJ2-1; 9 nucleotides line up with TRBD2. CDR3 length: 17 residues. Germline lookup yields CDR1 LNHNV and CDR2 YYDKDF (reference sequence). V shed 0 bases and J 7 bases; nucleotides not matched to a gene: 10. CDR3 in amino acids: CATSRDHSAGGFNEQFF. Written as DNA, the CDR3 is TGTGCCACCAGCAGAGACCACTCGGCGGGAGGGTTTAATGAGCAGTTCTTC.

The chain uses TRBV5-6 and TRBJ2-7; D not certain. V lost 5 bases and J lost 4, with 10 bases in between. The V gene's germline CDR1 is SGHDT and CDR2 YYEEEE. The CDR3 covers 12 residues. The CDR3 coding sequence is TGTGCCAGCAGATCCACAGAGTACGAGCAGTACTTC. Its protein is CASRSTEYEQYF.

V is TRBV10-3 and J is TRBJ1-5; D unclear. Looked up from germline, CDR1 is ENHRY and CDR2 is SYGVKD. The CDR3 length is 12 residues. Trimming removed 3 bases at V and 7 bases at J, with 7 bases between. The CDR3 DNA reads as TGTGCCATCAGTGAACAAATCCAGCCCCAGCATTTT. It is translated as CAISEQIQPQHF.

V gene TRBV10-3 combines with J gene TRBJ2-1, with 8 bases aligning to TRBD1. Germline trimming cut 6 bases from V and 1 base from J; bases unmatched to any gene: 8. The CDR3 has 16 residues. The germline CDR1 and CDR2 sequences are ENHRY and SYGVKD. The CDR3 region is CAISAQDRVSYNEQFF. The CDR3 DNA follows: TGTGCCATCAGCGCACAGGACAGGGTTTCCTACAATGAGCAGTTCTTC.

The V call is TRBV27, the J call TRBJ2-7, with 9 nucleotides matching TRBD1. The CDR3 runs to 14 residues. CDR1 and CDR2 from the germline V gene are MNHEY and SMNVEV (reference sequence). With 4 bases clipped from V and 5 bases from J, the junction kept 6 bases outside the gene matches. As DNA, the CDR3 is TGTGCCAGCAGTTGGGACAGGGATAGCGACGAGCAGTACTTC. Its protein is CASSWDRDSDEQYF.

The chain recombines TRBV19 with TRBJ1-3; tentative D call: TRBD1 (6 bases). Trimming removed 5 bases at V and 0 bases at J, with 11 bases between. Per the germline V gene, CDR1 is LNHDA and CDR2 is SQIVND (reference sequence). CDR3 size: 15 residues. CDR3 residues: CASSLPDSSGNTIYF. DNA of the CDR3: TGTGCCAGTAGTCTCCCGGACAGCTCTGGAAACACCATATATTTT.

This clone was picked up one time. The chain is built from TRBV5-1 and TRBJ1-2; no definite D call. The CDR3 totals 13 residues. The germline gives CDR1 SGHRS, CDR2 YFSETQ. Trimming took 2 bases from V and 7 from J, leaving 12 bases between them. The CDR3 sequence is CASSLEGPAGYTF. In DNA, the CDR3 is TGCGCCAGCAGCTTAGAGGGCCCGGCTGGCTACACCTTC. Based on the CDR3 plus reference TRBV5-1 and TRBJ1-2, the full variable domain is KAGVTQTPRYLIKTRGQQVTLSCSPISGHRSVSWYQQTPGQGLQFLFEYFSETQRNKGNFPGRFSGRQFSNSRSEMNVSTLELGDSALYLCASSLEGPAGYTFGSGTRLTVV.

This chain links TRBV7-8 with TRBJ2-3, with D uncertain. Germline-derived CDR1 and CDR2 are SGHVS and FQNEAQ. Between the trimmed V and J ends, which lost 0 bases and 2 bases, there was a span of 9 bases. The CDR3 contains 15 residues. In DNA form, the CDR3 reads TGTGCCAGCAGCTTAGCAGGTTGGGCCACAGATACGCAGTATTTT. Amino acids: CASSLAGWATDTQYF.

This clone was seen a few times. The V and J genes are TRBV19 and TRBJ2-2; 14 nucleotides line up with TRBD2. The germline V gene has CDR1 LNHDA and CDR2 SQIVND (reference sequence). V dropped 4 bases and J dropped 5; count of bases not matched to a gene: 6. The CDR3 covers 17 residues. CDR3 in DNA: TGTGCCAGTAGTAGACTAGGACTAGCGGGAGGAACCGGGGAGCTGTTTTTT. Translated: CASSRLGLAGGTGELFF.

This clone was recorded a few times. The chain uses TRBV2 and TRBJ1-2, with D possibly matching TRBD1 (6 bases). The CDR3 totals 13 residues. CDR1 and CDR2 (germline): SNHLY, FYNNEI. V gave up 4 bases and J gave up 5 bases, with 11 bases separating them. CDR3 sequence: CASSGQVYYGYTF. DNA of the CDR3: TGTGCCAGCAGTGGACAGGTTTATTATGGCTACACCTTC.

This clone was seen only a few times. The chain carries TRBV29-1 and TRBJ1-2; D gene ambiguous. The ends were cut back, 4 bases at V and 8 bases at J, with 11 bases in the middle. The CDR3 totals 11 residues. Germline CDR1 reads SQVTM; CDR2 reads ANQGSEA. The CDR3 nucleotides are TGCAGCGTTGGTGTGGGAGGGGGCTACACCTTC. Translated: CSVGVGGGYTF.

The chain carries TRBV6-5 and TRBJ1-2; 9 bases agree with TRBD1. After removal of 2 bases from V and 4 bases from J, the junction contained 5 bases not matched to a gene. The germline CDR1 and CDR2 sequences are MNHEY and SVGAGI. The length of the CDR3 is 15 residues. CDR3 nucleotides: TGTGCCAGCAGTTACCAAGGGACAGGGCGCTATGGCTACACCTTC. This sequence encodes CASSYQGTGRYGYTF.

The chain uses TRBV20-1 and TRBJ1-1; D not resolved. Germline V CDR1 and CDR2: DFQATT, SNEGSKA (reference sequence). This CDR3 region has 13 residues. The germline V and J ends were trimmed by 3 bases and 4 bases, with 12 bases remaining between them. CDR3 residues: CSASSTLFTEAFF. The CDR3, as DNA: TGCAGTGCTAGTTCTACCCTGTTCACTGAAGCTTTCTTT.

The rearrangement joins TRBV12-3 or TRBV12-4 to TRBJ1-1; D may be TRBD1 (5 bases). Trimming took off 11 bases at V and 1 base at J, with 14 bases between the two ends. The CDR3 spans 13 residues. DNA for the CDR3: TGTGCCGGGCGAGGGGACTCGAACACTGAAGCTTTCTTT. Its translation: CAGRGDSNTEAFF.

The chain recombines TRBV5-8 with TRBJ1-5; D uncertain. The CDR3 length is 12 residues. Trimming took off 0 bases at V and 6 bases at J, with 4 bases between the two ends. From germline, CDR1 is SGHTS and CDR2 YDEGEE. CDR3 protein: CASSLVVQPQHF. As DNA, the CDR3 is TGTGCCAGCAGCTTGGTAGTTCAGCCCCAGCATTTT.

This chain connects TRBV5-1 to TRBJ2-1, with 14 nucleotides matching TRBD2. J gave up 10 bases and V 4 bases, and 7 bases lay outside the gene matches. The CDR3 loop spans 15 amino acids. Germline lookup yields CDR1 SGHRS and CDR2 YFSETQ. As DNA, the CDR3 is TGCGCCAGCAGCCTGGGACTAGCGGGAGTAGGGGAGCAGTTCTTC. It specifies CASSLGLAGVGEQFF.

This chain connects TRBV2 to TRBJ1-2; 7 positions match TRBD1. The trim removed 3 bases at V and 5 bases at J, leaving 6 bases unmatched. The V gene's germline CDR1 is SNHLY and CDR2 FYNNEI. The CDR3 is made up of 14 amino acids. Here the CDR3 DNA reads TGTGCCAGCAGTGACGACAGGGCTCGGTATGGCTACACCTTC. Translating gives CASSDDRARYGYTF. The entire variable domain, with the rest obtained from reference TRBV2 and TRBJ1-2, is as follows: EPEVTQTPSHQVTQMGQEVILRCVPISNHLYFYWYRQILGQKVEFLVSFYNNEISEKSEIFDDQFSVERPDGSNFTLKIRSTKLEDSAMYFCASSDDRARYGYTFGSGTRLTVV.

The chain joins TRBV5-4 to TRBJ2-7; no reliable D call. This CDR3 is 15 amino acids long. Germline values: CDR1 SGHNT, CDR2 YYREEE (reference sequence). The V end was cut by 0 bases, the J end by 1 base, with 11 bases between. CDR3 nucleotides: TGTGCCAGCAGCTTGGAGCCAGGATTATCCTACGAGCAGTACTTC. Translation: CASSLEPGLSYEQYF.

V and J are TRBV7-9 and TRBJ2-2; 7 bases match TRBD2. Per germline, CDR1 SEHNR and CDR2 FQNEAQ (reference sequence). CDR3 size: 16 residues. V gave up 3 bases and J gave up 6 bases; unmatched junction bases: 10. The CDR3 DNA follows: TGTGCCAGCAGCTTCGGGAGCGGGATTGCCTCCGGGGAGCTGTTTTTT. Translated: CASSFGSGIASGELFF.

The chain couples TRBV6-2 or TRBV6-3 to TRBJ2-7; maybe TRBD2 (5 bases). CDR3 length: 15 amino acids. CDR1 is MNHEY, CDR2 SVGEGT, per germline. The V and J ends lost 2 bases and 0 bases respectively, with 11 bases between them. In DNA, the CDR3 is TGTGCCAGCAGTTACCTAGTAGGGAGCTCCTACGAGCAGTACTTC. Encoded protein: CASSYLVGSSYEQYF.

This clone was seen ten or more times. The CDR3 sequence is CASSQDELLYTQYF. CDR3 DNA sequence: TGCGCCAGCAGCCAAGATGAGCTCCTCTATACGCAGTATTTT. The V and J genes are TRBV4-1 and TRBJ2-3; no clear D gene. The CDR3 contains 14 residues. V lost 0 bases and J lost 7, with 11 bases in between. Germline V CDR1 and CDR2: MGHRA, YSYEKL.

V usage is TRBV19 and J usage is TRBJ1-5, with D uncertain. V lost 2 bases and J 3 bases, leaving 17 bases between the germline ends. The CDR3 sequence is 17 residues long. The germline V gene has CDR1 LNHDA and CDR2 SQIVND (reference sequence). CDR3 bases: TGTGCCAGTAGTATACGACTCGGACGGGATTTCAATCAGCCCCAGCATTTT. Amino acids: CASSIRLGRDFNQPQHF.

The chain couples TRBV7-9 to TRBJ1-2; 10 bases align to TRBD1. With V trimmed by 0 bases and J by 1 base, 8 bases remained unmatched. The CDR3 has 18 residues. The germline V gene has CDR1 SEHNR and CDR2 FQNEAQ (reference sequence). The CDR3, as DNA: TGTGCCAGCAGCTTAGCACCGGGACAGGGGACTTTTAACTATGGCTACACCTTC. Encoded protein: CASSLAPGQGTFNYGYTF.

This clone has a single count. The CDR3 sequence is CASDRGLRGNQPQHF. In DNA form, the CDR3 reads TGTGCCAGTGACAGGGGGCTTCGTGGCAATCAGCCCCAGCATTTT. V is TRBV6-6 and J is TRBJ1-5; TRBD1 matches at 10 bases. The CDR3 has 15 amino acids. V lost 9 bases and J lost 2; bases outside the gene matches: 7. Germline lookup yields CDR1 MNHNY and CDR2 SVGAGI (reference sequence).

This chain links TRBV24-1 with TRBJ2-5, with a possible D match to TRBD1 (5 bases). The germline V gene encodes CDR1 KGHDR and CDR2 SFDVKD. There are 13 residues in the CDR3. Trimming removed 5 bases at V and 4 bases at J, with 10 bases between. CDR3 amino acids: CATSAAGLETQYF. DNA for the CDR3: TGTGCCACCAGTGCCGCAGGGTTAGAGACCCAGTACTTC.

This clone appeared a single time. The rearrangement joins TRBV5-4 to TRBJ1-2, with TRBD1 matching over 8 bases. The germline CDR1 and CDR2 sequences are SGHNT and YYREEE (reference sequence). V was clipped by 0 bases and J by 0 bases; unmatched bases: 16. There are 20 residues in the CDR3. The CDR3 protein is CASSLGVKGQATLANYGYTF. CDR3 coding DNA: TGTGCCAGCAGCTTGGGGGTTAAGGGACAGGCAACTTTAGCTAACTATGGCTACACCTTC.